One sample yielded the 5 T cell receptor beta chains listed below, sequenced in a study of tumor-infiltrating lymphocytes in localized non-small cell lung cancer. TCRdb's copy holds only in-frame clones and misses some; the assay was immunoSEQ multiplex PCR. The sample shows under 8,500 clones, about 70% of them seen only once. The sequencing input was uninvolved lung tissue not adjacent to the tumor. Receptors originate from a human donor with non-small cell lung cancer.

The V call is TRBV6-6, the J call TRBJ1-3; TRBD1 is a possible D gene (6 bases). Trimming took 5 bases from V and 3 from J, leaving 17 bases between them. The CDR3 is 16 residues long. Germline V gene data show CDR1 as MNHNY and CDR2 as SVGAGI (reference sequence). Here the CDR3 reads CASSPFTGLSGNTIYF. CDR3 DNA sequence: TGTGCCAGCAGTCCCTTCACAGGGTTAAGTGGAAACACCATATATTTT.

This clone was observed once. This chain joins TRBV10-1 and TRBJ2-2; no clear D gene. Trimming pared 0 bases from V and 6 bases from J, leaving 8 bases between. CDR3 size: 14 residues. The germline V gene encodes CDR1 WNHNN and CDR2 SYGVQD (reference sequence). CDR3 in DNA: TGCGCCAGCAGTGAGTCGGCAGGTTCCGGGGAGCTGTTTTTT. As protein: CASSESAGSGELFF.

The V gene is TRBV4-2, the J gene TRBJ2-7; D is unresolved. Germline CDR1 LGHNA, CDR2 YNFKEQ. Trimming shortened V by 1 base and J by 0 bases, and 19 bases separated the two germline ends. This CDR3 comprises 18 residues. In DNA form, the CDR3 reads TGTGCCAGCAGCCAAGTTAGCACTTTAAGGCCTAGCTCCTACGAGCAGTACTTC. Its protein is CASSQVSTLRPSSYEQYF.

The V gene is TRBV29-1, the J gene TRBJ2-5, with 9 bases matching TRBD1. Germline V CDR1 and CDR2: SQVTM, ANQGSEA. CDR3 length equals 12 residues. V shed 7 bases, J shed 4 bases, and the junction held 4 bases outside the gene matches. CDR3 coding DNA: TGCAGCGCGGACAGGGGTGCAGAGACCCAGTACTTC. It encodes CSADRGAETQYF.

Regarding this clone: This CDR3 is missing its conserved last phenylalanine or tryptophan, likely due to a read error. The limits of the CDR3 on the DNA are not certain, so only TCRdb's listed CDR3 is given. The chain joins TRBV6-5 to TRBJ2-3; the D call TRBD1 from the table was never checked on the DNA. CDR1 and CDR2 (germline): MNHEY, SVGAGI. The CDR3 is 9 amino acids in total, end residues counted. This CDR3 reads CASRKTGPP.